This T cell receptor (beta chain) was found in a study of control samples from healthy donors and cancer patients. The CDR3 totals 14 residues. Germline V gene lookup returns CDR1 GTSNPN and CDR2 SVGIG (reference sequence). The germline V and J ends were trimmed by 5 bases and 1 base, with 14 bases remaining between them. Data came from immunoSEQ multiplex PCR; TCRdb stores just in-frame clones and leaves some out. Of some 96,000 clones listed, 85% to 95% were seen once; the top ten hold over 8%. The sequencing input was blood. The rearrangement joins TRBV30 to TRBJ1-1; D not certain. This clonotype was sampled from a man in his late teens or twenties in good health. CDR3 sequence (DNA): TGTGCCTGGTCTCCGGGGTTCGGGAACACTGAAGCTTTCTTT. Its protein product is CAWSPGFGNTEAFF. Looking up the rest from reference TRBV30 and TRBJ1-1 gives the full variable domain: SQTIHQWPATLVQPVGSPLSLECTVEGTSNPNLYWYRQAAGRGLQLLFYSVGIGQISSEVPQNLSASRPQDRQFILSSKKLLLSDSGFYLCAWSPGFGNTEAFFGQGTRLTVV.